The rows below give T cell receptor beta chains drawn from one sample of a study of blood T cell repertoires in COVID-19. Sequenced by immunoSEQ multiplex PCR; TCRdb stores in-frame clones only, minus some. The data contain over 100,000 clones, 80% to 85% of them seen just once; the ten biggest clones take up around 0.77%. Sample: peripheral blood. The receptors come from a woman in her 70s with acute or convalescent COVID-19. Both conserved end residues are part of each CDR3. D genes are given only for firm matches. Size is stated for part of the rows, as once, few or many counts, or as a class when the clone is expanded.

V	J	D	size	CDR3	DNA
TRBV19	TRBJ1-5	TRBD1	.	CASSMGRDRDNQPQHF	TGTGCCAGTAGTATGGGAAGGGACAGGGACAATCAGCCCCAGCATTTT
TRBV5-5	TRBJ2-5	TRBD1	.	CASKRERGRETQYF	TGTGCCAGCAAAAGGGAAAGGGGGCGAGAGACCCAGTACTTC
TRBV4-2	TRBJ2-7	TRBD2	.	CASSQEGLAAAGEQYF	TGTGCCAGCAGCCAAGAAGGACTAGCGGCCGCCGGGGAGCAGTACTTC
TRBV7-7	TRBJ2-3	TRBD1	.	CASSLAGQETDTQYF	TGTGCCAGCAGCTTAGCGGGACAGGAAACAGATACGCAGTATTTT
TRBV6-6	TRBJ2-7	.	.	CASVPAAAYEQYF	TGTGCTTCGGTCCCGGCGGCAGCCTACGAGCAGTACTTC
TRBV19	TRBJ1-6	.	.	CASTREGTAAINSPLHF	TGTGCCAGTACCCGGGAGGGTACGGCAGCCATTAATTCACCCCTCCACTTT
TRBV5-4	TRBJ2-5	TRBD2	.	CASSLVSGGPQETQYF	TGTGCCAGCAGCTTGGTTAGCGGGGGACCCCAAGAGACCCAGTACTTC
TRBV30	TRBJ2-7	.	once	CAWSFRGAYEQYF	TGTGCCTGGAGTTTCAGGGGGGCATACGAGCAGTACTTC
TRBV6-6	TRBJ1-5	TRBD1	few	CASSYGTGGQPQHF	TGTGCCAGCAGTTACGGGACAGGCGGTCAGCCCCAGCATTTT
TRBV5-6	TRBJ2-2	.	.	CASSSAPGSLTGELFF	TGTGCCAGCAGCTCCGCCCCAGGCAGCCTCACCGGGGAGCTGTTTTTT
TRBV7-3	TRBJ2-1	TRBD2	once	CASSPERGGNNEQFF	TGTGCCAGCAGCCCCGAGCGGGGGGGTAACAATGAGCAGTTCTTC
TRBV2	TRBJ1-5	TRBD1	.	CASSLDRAGNQPQHF	TGTGCCAGCAGTTTGGACAGGGCGGGCAATCAGCCCCAGCATTTT